This T cell receptor (beta chain) was sequenced in a study of spatial heterogeneity in lung cancer. Study context: Donors were roughly 70 untreated early-stage non-small cell lung cancer patients. After resection, follow-up PBMC samples were sequenced when available, at a median of around 2 years later.

Time point in this sample: blood at routine non-recurrence follow-up after resection. The study sequenced unsorted whole RNA from tumor, nontumor lung or frozen PBMC. TCRdb independently ran MiXCR on the 5' RACE reads; one entry per CDR3 protein. The sample lists 40,000 or so distinct CDR3 sequences, about 10% occurring once. General study findings and limits: Ubiquitous expanded tumor TCRs surfaced in blood more at resection than they did at follow-up.

This CDR3 has 11 amino acids. The germline CDR1 and CDR2 sequences are SEHNR and FQNEAQ (reference sequence). With 4 bases removed from V and 4 bases from J, the gap between germline ends came to 4 bases. Only a few counts were recorded for this clonotype. Antigen: not known. The sequencing used PBMCs, collected at follow-up. This chain connects TRBV7-9 to TRBJ1-1; D remains ambiguous. This TCR was sampled from a female donor with early-stage non-small cell lung cancer. DNA of the CDR3: TGTGCCAGCAGCTCAAGCACTGAAGCTTTCTTT. This encodes CASSSSTEAFF.